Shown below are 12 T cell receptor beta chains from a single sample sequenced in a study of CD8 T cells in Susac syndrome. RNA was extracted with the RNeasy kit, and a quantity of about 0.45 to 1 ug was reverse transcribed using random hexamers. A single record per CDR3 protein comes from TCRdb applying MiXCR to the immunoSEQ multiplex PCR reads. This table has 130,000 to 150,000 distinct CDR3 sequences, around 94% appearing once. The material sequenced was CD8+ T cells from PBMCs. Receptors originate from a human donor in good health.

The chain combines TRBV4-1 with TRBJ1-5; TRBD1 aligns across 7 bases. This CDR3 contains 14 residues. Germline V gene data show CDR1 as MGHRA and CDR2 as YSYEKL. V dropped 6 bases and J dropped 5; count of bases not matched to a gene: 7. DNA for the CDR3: TGCGCCAGCAGTCGAACAGGGGAGGATCAGCCCCAGCATTTT. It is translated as CASSRTGEDQPQHF.

The CDR3: CTSSGQPQVPFSYEQYF. The CDR3 DNA reads TGCACCAGCAGCGGGCAGCCCCAAGTTCCCTTCTCCTACGAGCAGTACTTC. The chain has TRBV1 and TRBJ2-7; no check of the table's D call, TRBD1, against the DNA was made. TRBV1 is listed as a pseudogene. The CDR3 consists of 17 residues.

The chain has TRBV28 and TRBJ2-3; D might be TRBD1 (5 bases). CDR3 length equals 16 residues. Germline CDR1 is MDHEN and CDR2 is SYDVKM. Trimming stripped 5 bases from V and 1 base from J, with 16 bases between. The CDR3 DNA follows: TGTGCCAGCAGTCCATCCCCAGGGCAGGGCACAGATACGCAGTATTTT. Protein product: CASSPSPGQGTDTQYF.

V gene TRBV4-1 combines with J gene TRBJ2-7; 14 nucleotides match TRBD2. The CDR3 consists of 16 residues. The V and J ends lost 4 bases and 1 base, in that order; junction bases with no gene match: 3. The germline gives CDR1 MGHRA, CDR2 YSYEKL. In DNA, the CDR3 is TGCGCCAGCAGCCCGGGACTAGCGGGAGCGTCCTACGAGCAGTACTTC. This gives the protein CASSPGLAGASYEQYF.

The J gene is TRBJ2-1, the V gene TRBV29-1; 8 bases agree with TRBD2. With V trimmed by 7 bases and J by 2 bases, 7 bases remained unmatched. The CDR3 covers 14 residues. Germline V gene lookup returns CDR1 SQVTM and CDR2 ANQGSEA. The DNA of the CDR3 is TGCAGCGCTTATAGCGGGACAACCTACAATGAGCAGTTCTTC. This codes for CSAYSGTTYNEQFF.

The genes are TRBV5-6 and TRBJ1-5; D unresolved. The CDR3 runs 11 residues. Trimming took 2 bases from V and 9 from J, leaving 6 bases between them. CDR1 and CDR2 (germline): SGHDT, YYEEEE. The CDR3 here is CASSFPRPQHF. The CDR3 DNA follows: TGTGCCAGCAGCTTTCCTCGGCCCCAGCATTTT. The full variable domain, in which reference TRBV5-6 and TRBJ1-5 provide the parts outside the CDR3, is DAGVTQSPTHLIKTRGQQVTLRCSPKSGHDTVSWYQQALGQGPQFIFQYYEEEERQRGNFPDRFSGHQFPNYSSELNVNALLLGDSALYLCASSFPRPQHFGDGTRLSIL.

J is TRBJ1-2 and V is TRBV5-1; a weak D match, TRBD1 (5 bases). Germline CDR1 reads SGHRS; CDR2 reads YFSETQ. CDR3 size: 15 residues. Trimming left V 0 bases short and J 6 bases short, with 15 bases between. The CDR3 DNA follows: TGCGCCAGCAGCTTGGCCCAGGGAGGACTTGATGGCTACACCTTC. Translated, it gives CASSLAQGGLDGYTF.

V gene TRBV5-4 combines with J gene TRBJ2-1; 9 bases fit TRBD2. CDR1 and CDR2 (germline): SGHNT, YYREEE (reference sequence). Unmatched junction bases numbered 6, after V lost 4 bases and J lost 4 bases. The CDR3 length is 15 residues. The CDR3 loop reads CASSPPTSGYNEQFF. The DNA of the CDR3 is TGTGCCAGCAGCCCGCCGACTAGCGGTTACAATGAGCAGTTCTTC.

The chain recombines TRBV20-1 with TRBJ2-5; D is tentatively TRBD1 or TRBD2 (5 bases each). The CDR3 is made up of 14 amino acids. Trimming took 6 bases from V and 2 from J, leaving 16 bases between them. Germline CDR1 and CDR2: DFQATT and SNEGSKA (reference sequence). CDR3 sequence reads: CSARVRGEQETQYF. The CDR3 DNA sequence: TGCAGTGCCAGGGTTCGGGGCGAACAAGAGACCCAGTACTTC.

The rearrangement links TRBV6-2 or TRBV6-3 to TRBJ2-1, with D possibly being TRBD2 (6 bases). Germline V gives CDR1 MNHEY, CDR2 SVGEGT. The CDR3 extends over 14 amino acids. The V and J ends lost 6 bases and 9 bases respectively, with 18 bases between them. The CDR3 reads CASSPGLSRFEQFF. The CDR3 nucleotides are TGTGCCAGCAGCCCCGGACTAAGTAGGTTTGAGCAGTTCTTC.

This CDR3 reads CASSQFSRNGETQYF. CDR3 in DNA: TGTGCCAGCAGCCAATTCTCCAGAAATGGGGAGACCCAGTACTTC. The chain couples TRBV11-2 to TRBJ2-5; no clear D. The CDR3 extends over 15 amino acids. Germline V gene sequence: CDR1 SGHAT, CDR2 FQNNGV. V lost 5 bases, J lost 5 bases, and 18 bases lay in between.

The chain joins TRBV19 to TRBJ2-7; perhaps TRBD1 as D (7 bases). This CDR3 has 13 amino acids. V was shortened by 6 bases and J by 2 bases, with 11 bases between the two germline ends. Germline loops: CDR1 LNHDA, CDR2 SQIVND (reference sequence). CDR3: CASSGGTAYEQYF. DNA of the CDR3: TGTGCCAGTAGCGGCGGGACAGCCTACGAGCAGTACTTC.